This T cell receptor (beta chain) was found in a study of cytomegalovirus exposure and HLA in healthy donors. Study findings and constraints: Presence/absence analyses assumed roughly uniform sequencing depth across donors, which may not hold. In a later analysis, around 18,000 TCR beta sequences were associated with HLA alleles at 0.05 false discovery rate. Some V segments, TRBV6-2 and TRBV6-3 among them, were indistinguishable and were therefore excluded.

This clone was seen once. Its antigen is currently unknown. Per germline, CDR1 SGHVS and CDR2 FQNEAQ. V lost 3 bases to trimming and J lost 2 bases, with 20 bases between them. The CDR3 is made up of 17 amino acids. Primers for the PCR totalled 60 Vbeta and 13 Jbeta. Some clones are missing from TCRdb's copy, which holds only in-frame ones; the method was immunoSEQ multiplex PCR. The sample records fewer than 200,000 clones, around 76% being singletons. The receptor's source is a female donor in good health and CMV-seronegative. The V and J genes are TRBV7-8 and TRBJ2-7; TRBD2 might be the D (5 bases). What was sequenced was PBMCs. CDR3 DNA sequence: TGTGCCAGCAGCTTCGAGGCGGGCCGCCCTTTTCCCTACGAGCAGTACTTC. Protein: CASSFEAGRPFPYEQYF.